These 25 T cell receptor beta chains came from one sample sequenced in a study of control samples from healthy donors and cancer patients. Sequenced by immunoSEQ multiplex PCR; TCRdb stores in-frame clones only, minus some. The repertoire holds around 190,000 clones, with 85% to 90% as singletons. The sequencing input was blood. The receptors derive from a woman in her forties or fifties in good health.

The chain employs TRBV30 and TRBJ2-5; D is uncertain. The CDR3 contains 10 residues. V was pared by 5 bases and J by 1 base, with 2 bases between. Germline V gene data show CDR1 as GTSNPN and CDR2 as SVGIG (reference sequence). The CDR3 bases are TGTGCCTGGGGCCAAGAGACCCAGTACTTC. Translation gives CAWGQETQYF.

This clone was observed a single time. This chain connects TRBV6-1 to TRBJ2-5; 13 bases fit TRBD2. With V trimmed by 0 bases and J by 4 bases, 5 bases remained unmatched. Germline V gives CDR1 MNHNS, CDR2 SASEGT. The CDR3 has 17 amino acids. The CDR3 spells CASSEAELAGGPETQYF. CDR3 DNA: TGTGCCAGCAGTGAAGCCGAACTAGCGGGGGGGCCAGAGACCCAGTACTTC.

The chain uses TRBV10-2 and TRBJ1-6; 9 nucleotides line up with TRBD1. Looked up from germline, CDR1 is WSHSY and CDR2 is SAAADI. CDR3 length equals 14 residues. The trim removed 8 bases at V and 6 bases at J, leaving 5 bases unmatched. The chain's CDR3 is CASGDRASNSPLHF. CDR3 nucleotide sequence: TGCGCCAGCGGGGACAGGGCAAGTAATTCACCCCTCCACTTT.

This clone was observed once. The chain has TRBV3-1 (or the pseudogene TRBV3-2) and TRBJ1-1; TRBD1 agrees at 11 bases. V lost 5 bases and J lost 4; bases outside the gene matches: 9. The CDR3 has 16 residues. Germline CDR1 is LGHDT and CDR2 is YNNKEL (reference sequence). The CDR3 DNA reads TGTGCCAGCAGCACTTGGACAGGGGGCCAGATCACTGAAGCTTTCTTT. Protein product: CASSTWTGGQITEAFF.

The sample holds a few counts of this clone. This chain uses TRBV11-2 with TRBJ2-7, with D unclear. V lost 0 bases and J lost 6, with 9 bases in between. Germline V gives CDR1 SGHAT, CDR2 FQNNGV. The CDR3 has 13 amino acids. CDR3 DNA: TGTGCCAGCAGCTTAGAATTCCGCGGCGAGCAGTACTTC. Protein sequence: CASSLEFRGEQYF.

As concerns this clone: One end of the junction is discordant with germline, which a read error may explain. The CDR3 DNA reads as TGTGCCAGCACTGACTCTCGGACGGGCAATGAAAAACTGTTTTTT. Amino acid sequence: CASTDSRTGNEKLFF. This chain links TRBV6-4 with TRBJ1-4; D unresolved. The length of the CDR3 is 15 residues. Looked up from germline, CDR1 is MRHNA and CDR2 is SNTAGT.

The chain recombines TRBV7-9 with TRBJ2-3, with D tentatively TRBD2 (5 bases). The CDR3 is made up of 18 amino acids. V gave up 0 bases and J gave up 4 bases, with 20 bases separating them. The germline V gene encodes CDR1 SEHNR and CDR2 FQNEAQ (reference sequence). For the CDR3, the DNA is TGTGCCAGCAGCTTAGCGCTCCTAGCTAGGAGGAGCGCAGATACGCAGTATTTT. Translation gives CASSLALLARRSADTQYF.

V gene TRBV7-3 combines with J gene TRBJ2-3, with TRBD2 matching over 11 bases. With V trimmed by 5 bases and J by 5 bases, 6 bases remained unmatched. CDR3 size: 15 residues. Per germline, CDR1 SGHTA and CDR2 FQGTGA. CDR3 DNA sequence: TGTGCCAGCAGCGCACTAGCGGGGGCGGGAGATACGCAGTATTTT. It encodes CASSALAGAGDTQYF.

Only a few counts were recorded for this clone. The CDR3 bases are TGTGCCAGCAGCCAAGGAAGGCCGGACAGGGGCACTGAAGCTTTCTTT. Its protein is CASSQGRPDRGTEAFF. J is TRBJ1-1 and V is TRBV3-1 (or the pseudogene TRBV3-2), with 9 bases identical to TRBD1. Germline trimming cut 1 base from V and 4 bases from J; bases unmatched to any gene: 7. Germline V gene data show CDR1 as LGHDT and CDR2 as YNNKEL (reference sequence). The CDR3 is 16 residues long.

This chain links TRBV19 with TRBJ1-4, with a possible D match to TRBD1 (5 bases). V lost 4 bases to trimming and J lost 8 bases, with 8 bases between them. Germline assignment: CDR1 LNHDA and CDR2 SQIVND (reference sequence). This CDR3 region has 12 residues. CDR3 sequence (DNA): TGTGCCAGTAGTACCCCAGGGGAAAAACTGTTTTTT. Protein: CASSTPGEKLFF.

The CDR3 region is CASSVGVQLGELFF. The CDR3 DNA reads as TGTGCCAGCAGCGTAGGCGTTCAGCTCGGGGAGCTGTTTTTT. The rearrangement links TRBV9 to TRBJ2-2; D unresolved. Per germline, CDR1 SGDLS and CDR2 YYNGEE. The CDR3 totals 14 residues. V dropped 0 bases and J dropped 7 bases, with 10 bases sitting between them.

The genes are TRBV19 and TRBJ2-5; D gene uncertain. Trimming cost V 3 bases and J 1 base, with 6 bases left between them. In germline, CDR1 is LNHDA, CDR2 SQIVND (reference sequence). The CDR3 consists of 13 residues. The CDR3 spells CASSMFIQETQYF. In nucleotides, the CDR3 is TGTGCCAGTAGTATGTTTATCCAAGAGACCCAGTACTTC.

The chain links TRBV25-1 to TRBJ2-1, with 7 bases that match TRBD2. The CDR3 is 15 amino acids. The J segment lost 7 bases and the V segment lost 4 bases, leaving 10 bases of the junction unmatched. Germline loops: CDR1 MGHDK, CDR2 SYGVNS. The CDR3 loop reads CASSVAGQVGNEQFF. In DNA, the CDR3 is TGTGCCAGCAGTGTAGCGGGCCAGGTCGGGAATGAGCAGTTCTTC.

V gene TRBV5-6 combines with J gene TRBJ2-7, with 7 bases aligning to TRBD1. J lost 5 bases, V lost 1 base, and 3 bases had no gene match. Germline assignment: CDR1 SGHDT and CDR2 YYEEEE. The CDR3 is 13 residues long. The CDR3 DNA is TGTGCCAGCAGCTTGAGGGGGCAGCACGAGCAGTACTTC. The encoded protein is CASSLRGQHEQYF.

This chain uses TRBV27 with TRBJ1-2; 9 bases line up with TRBD1. This CDR3 has 13 residues. V lost 3 bases and J lost 6; bases outside the gene matches: 2. Germline V lookup: CDR1 MNHEY, CDR2 SMNVEV (reference sequence). The CDR3, as DNA: TGTGCCAGCAGTTTTACAGGGGGCAATGGCTACACCTTC. Translated, it gives CASSFTGGNGYTF.

This sequence joins TRBV11-1 and TRBJ2-5, with 7 bases that match TRBD1. V gave up 1 base and J gave up 3 bases; unmatched junction bases: 5. The CDR3 runs to 15 residues. Germline V gene lookup returns CDR1 SGHAT and CDR2 FQDESV (reference sequence). The CDR3 loop is CASSLDRGTEETQYF. CDR3 DNA: TGTGCCAGCAGCTTAGACAGGGGTACTGAAGAGACCCAGTACTTC.

The chain recombines TRBV19 with TRBJ1-1; D is unclear. V dropped 5 bases and J dropped 0 bases, with 10 bases sitting between them. The V gene's germline CDR1 is LNHDA and CDR2 SQIVND (reference sequence). The CDR3 is 14 amino acids. The CDR3 is CASSPRLMNTEAFF. The CDR3 DNA sequence: TGTGCCAGTAGTCCTAGACTGATGAACACTGAAGCTTTCTTT. The full variable domain, rest sourced from reference TRBV19 and TRBJ1-1, is DGGITQSPKYLFRKEGQNVTLSCEQNLNHDAMYWYRQDPGQGLRLIYYSQIVNDFQKGDIAEGYSVSREKKESFPLTVTSAQKNPTAFYLCASSPRLMNTEAFFGQGTRLTVV.

The V call is TRBV7-6, the J call TRBJ1-5; D may be TRBD1 (6 bases). Germline V lookup: CDR1 SGHVS, CDR2 FNYEAQ. The CDR3 totals 15 residues. V was cut by 5 bases and J by 0 bases, with 11 bases left in between. The CDR3 nucleotides are TGTGCCAGCAGCCCAATACAGGGTAGCAATCAGCCCCAGCATTTT. Translation gives CASSPIQGSNQPQHF.

The rearrangement joins TRBV7-6 to TRBJ2-3; 14 bases match TRBD2. The germline V gene encodes CDR1 SGHVS and CDR2 FNYEAQ. V was clipped by 1 base and J by 3 bases; unmatched bases: 9. The length of the CDR3 is 19 residues. The CDR3, as DNA: TGTGCCAGCAGCTTAGGACTAGCGGGAGGGGGTCCCAAGACAGATACGCAGTATTTT. It encodes CASSLGLAGGGPKTDTQYF.

The chain recombines TRBV6-5 with TRBJ1-3; 7 bases are shared with TRBD1. Germline CDR1 reads MNHEY; CDR2 reads SVGAGI. V lost 4 bases and J lost 2; bases outside the gene matches: 8. This CDR3 has 16 residues. Here the CDR3 DNA reads TGTGCCAGCAGTTTGGTACCCGGGACAGCTGGAAACACCATATATTTT. Translated: CASSLVPGTAGNTIYF.

V gene TRBV5-1 combines with J gene TRBJ1-2; 7 bases agree with TRBD1. V gave up 4 bases and J gave up 10 bases; unmatched junction bases: 13. This CDR3 spans 14 amino acids. The germline CDR1 and CDR2 sequences are SGHRS and YFSETQ. The CDR3 DNA reads as TGCGCCAGCAGCATCGCCGGGACAGTGCCTCTCTACACCTTC. This encodes CASSIAGTVPLYTF.

The gene calls are TRBV7-2 and TRBJ2-7; 9 bases line up with TRBD2. The V gene's germline CDR1 is SGHTA and CDR2 FQGNSA. This CDR3 is 15 amino acids long. The trim removed 2 bases at V and 4 bases at J, leaving 6 bases unmatched. The CDR3 sequence is CASSLRSGREYEQYF. Written as DNA, the CDR3 is TGTGCCAGCAGCTTACGTAGCGGGAGAGAATACGAGCAGTACTTC.

V usage is TRBV4-1 and J usage is TRBJ1-2; a possible D gene is TRBD1 (5 bases). The CDR3 contains 17 residues. Germline CDR1 is MGHRA and CDR2 is YSYEKL. V was pared by 1 base and J by 0 bases, with 15 bases between. The CDR3 region is CASSQGPTATSNYGYTF. The CDR3 bases are TGCGCCAGCAGCCAAGGACCGACAGCTACTTCTAACTATGGCTACACCTTC.

The V call is TRBV18, the J call TRBJ1-5, with unresolved D. Germline CDR1 reads KGHSH; CDR2 reads LQKENI. This CDR3 contains 15 residues. Trimming left V 2 bases short and J 1 base short, with 9 bases between. The CDR3 DNA follows: TGTGCCAGCTCACCAAATGAAGGGAGCAATCAGCCCCAGCATTTT. It yields the protein CASSPNEGSNQPQHF.

This clone was seen a single time. The V call is TRBV11-3, the J call TRBJ2-5, with D possibly being TRBD1 (5 bases). Trimming shortened V by 4 bases and J by 4 bases, and 13 bases separated the two germline ends. This CDR3 is 14 amino acids long. The germline V gene has CDR1 SGHNT and CDR2 YENEEA. In DNA, the CDR3 is TGTGCCAGCAGCTCCTCAGGGTTAGGAGAGACCCAGTACTTC. Translated, it gives CASSSSGLGETQYF.